The clone carrying this T cell receptor beta chain counts as medium-sized. Its antigen is not identified. TCRdb re-called the reads with MiXCR, one entry per CDR3 protein. This repertoire shows 4,500 to 7,500 distinct CDR3 sequences, approximately 30% found once; its top ten account for about 8%. This CDR3 has 13 residues. The germline V and J ends were trimmed by 5 bases and 5 bases, with 12 bases remaining between them. The germline V gene encodes CDR1 KGHSH and CDR2 LQKENI. These data belong to a study of type 1 regulatory T cells. Looking at the study overall: T-allo10 is a Tr1-enriched, alloantigen-specific CD4 T cell product made in vitro.

This sequence joins TRBV18 and TRBJ2-5; perhaps D is TRBD1 or TRBD2 (6 bases each). The sequence derives from a human donor in good health. Sequenced: cultured T cells, either the whole culture or a sorted T cell fraction (not recorded which). The subset was: Tr1-enriched cell product generated in vitro against host alloantigens. The CDR3 loop is CASSNQGRETQYF. The CDR3 nucleotides are TGTGCCAGCTCAAATCAGGGGAGGGAGACCCAGTACTTC.